This T cell receptor beta chain comes out of a study of blood T cells in healthy people across ages. Combining a sample-barcoded 5' primer with a J-beta primer mix, a second PCR ran for roughly 7 to 12 cycles. MiXCR, run by TCRdb on the 5' RACE reads, gives a single entry per CDR3 protein. The sample records 1.5 million to 2 million distinct CDR3 sequences, about two fifths being singletons. From germline, CDR1 is LGHNT and CDR2 FRNRAP. V lost 9 bases, J lost 4 bases, and 15 bases lay in between. This CDR3 is built from 13 residues. The TCR originated in a human donor in good health. Sequences were obtained from blood. The gene calls are TRBV12-5 and TRBJ1-1; perhaps TRBD1 as D (6 bases). Here the CDR3 DNA reads TGTGCTAGGGGCCTGGACAGCTTCACTGAAGCTTTCTTT. Its protein is CARGLDSFTEAFF.